What follows are 28 T cell receptor beta chains derived from one specimen sequenced in a study of early T cells in non-severe SARS-CoV-2 infection. From the 5' RACE reads, TCRdb called clonotypes with MiXCR, one entry per CDR3 protein. The sample shows about 20,000 distinct CDR3 sequences, less than 5% of them seen only once. The sequencing sample was made of whole blood. These receptors were obtained from an adult who was a healthcare worker with PCR-confirmed SARS-CoV-2 infection or an uninfected control (not recorded which).

This clonotype occurred many times. V usage is TRBV7-9 and J usage is TRBJ1-2, with a possible D match to TRBD1 (5 bases). The germline V gene encodes CDR1 SEHNR and CDR2 FQNEAQ (reference sequence). V lost 3 bases and J lost 8, with 16 bases in between. This CDR3 has 14 amino acids. CDR3 amino acids: CASSFSTDPTGYTF. Written as DNA, the CDR3 is TGTGCCAGCAGCTTCTCGACAGACCCCACCGGCTACACCTTC. The whole variable domain, remainder taken from reference TRBV7-9 and TRBJ1-2, is DTGVSQNPRHKITKRGQNVTFRCDPISEHNRLYWYRQTLGQGPEFLTYFQNEAQLEKSRLLSDRFSAERPKGSFSTLEIQRTEQGDSAMYLCASSFSTDPTGYTFGSGTRLTVV.

There are many counts of this clonotype. The CDR3 here is CASSPLREQPQHF. CDR3 DNA: TGTGCCAGCTCACCTCTCAGGGAACAGCCCCAGCATTTT. The rearrangement uses TRBV18 and TRBJ1-5; possible D gene TRBD1, 5 bases. Germline assignment: CDR1 KGHSH and CDR2 LQKENI. Between the trimmed V and J ends, which lost 3 bases and 7 bases, there was a span of 10 bases. The CDR3 spans 13 residues.

This clonotype was detected many times. The chain carries TRBV7-3 and TRBJ1-4; D is unclear. Germline CDR1 reads SGHTA; CDR2 reads FQGTGA. V was trimmed by 3 bases and J by 12 bases, leaving 8 bases between them. The CDR3 covers 11 residues. DNA for the CDR3: TGTGCCAGCAGCTTGAATGAGGAACTGTTTTTT. Amino acids: CASSLNEELFF.

The chain joins TRBV28 to TRBJ2-7; D unresolved. V was trimmed by 4 bases and J by 2 bases, leaving 3 bases between them. The CDR3 has 11 amino acids. Germline V gene sequence: CDR1 MDHEN, CDR2 SYDVKM. CDR3 sequence: CASSSTYEQYF. CDR3 bases: TGTGCCAGCAGTTCAACCTACGAGCAGTACTTC.

Within the sample, this clonotype is medium-sized. CDR3 in amino acids: CASSKDGGLGEQFF. CDR3 nucleotide sequence: TGTGCCAGCAGCAAAGATGGGGGTTTGGGTGAGCAGTTCTTC. J is TRBJ2-1 and V is TRBV21-1; TRBD1 is the table's D call, not checked against the DNA. TRBV21-1 constitutes a pseudogene. CDR3 length: 14 amino acids.

This clonotype appeared a few times. V gene TRBV7-6 combines with J gene TRBJ2-1; 8 nucleotides align to TRBD1. J was trimmed by 0 bases and V by 5 bases; bases with no gene match: 15. Germline CDR1 and CDR2: SGHVS and FNYEAQ. The CDR3 is made up of 19 amino acids. CDR3 sequence reads: CASSQRGQGAISSYNEQFF. The CDR3 DNA is TGTGCCAGCAGCCAGCGCGGACAGGGCGCAATAAGCTCCTACAATGAGCAGTTCTTC.

The chain uses TRBV20-1 and TRBJ2-1; 9 bases fit TRBD2. This CDR3 spans 15 amino acids. After removal of 3 bases from V and 8 bases from J, the junction contained 11 bases not matched to a gene. Germline lookup yields CDR1 DFQATT and CDR2 SNEGSKA (reference sequence). CDR3 in amino acids: CSARTSGFGGDEQFF. CDR3 bases: TGCAGTGCTAGGACTAGCGGATTCGGGGGCGATGAGCAGTTCTTC.

This clonotype was recorded at least ten times. This chain links TRBV5-1 with TRBJ1-6; a weak D match, TRBD1 (5 bases). V gave up 4 bases and J gave up 4 bases, with 9 bases separating them. CDR3 length equals 14 residues. Germline CDR1 reads SGHRS; CDR2 reads YFSETQ. CDR3 amino acids: CASSGDGYNSPLHF. As DNA, the CDR3 is TGCGCCAGCAGCGGGGACGGATATAATTCACCCCTCCACTTT.

The V call is TRBV24-1, the J call TRBJ2-2, with D uncertain. This CDR3 has 14 residues. Germline-derived CDR1 and CDR2 are KGHDR and SFDVKD. V dropped 7 bases and J dropped 0 bases, with 8 bases sitting between them. The CDR3 nucleotides are TGTGCCACCAGCTTTGGAGCGAACACCGGGGAGCTGTTTTTT. Protein product: CATSFGANTGELFF.

The rearrangement joins TRBV3-1 to TRBJ2-7; D ambiguous. In germline, CDR1 is LGHDT, CDR2 YNNKEL (reference sequence). The CDR3 has 12 amino acids. The V end lost 1 base, the J end lost 4 bases, and 5 bases lay between the germline ends. The CDR3 protein is CASSQGDYEQYF. CDR3 bases: TGTGCCAGCAGCCAAGGCGATTACGAGCAGTACTTC.

This clonotype was counted only a few times. The CDR3 DNA follows: TGTGCCAGCAGCCAGGCAGGGGTAGGTACGGGGAAAGCTTTCTTT. Protein sequence: CASSQAGVGTGKAFF. The chain carries TRBV3-1 and TRBJ1-1, with D maybe TRBD1 (6 bases). There are 15 residues in the CDR3. CDR1 and CDR2 from the germline V gene are LGHDT and YNNKEL (reference sequence). Trimming shortened V by 3 bases and J by 9 bases, and 20 bases separated the two germline ends. Complete variable domain (other parts from reference TRBV3-1 and TRBJ1-1): DTAVSQTPKYLVTQMGNDKSIKCEQNLGHDTMYWYKQDSKKFLKIMFSYNNKELIINETVPNRFSPKSPDKAHLNLHINSLELGDSAVYFCASSQAGVGTGKAFFGQGTRLTVV.

This clonotype was found many times. The chain couples TRBV2 to TRBJ2-1; 7 nucleotides align to TRBD2. Trimming took 8 bases from V and 2 from J; bases not matched to a gene: 6. Per the germline V gene, CDR1 is SNHLY and CDR2 is FYNNEI. The CDR3 has 14 amino acids. CDR3 sequence reads: CASRGSGAYNEQFF. The CDR3 nucleotides read TGTGCCAGCCGCGGGAGTGGGGCCTACAATGAGCAGTTCTTC.

This clonotype was counted at least ten times. The chain links TRBV11-2 to TRBJ2-5, with D maybe TRBD2 (6 bases). The length of the CDR3 is 12 residues. The ends were cut back, 3 bases at V and 4 bases at J, with 6 bases in the middle. CDR1 and CDR2 from the germline V gene are SGHAT and FQNNGV. CDR3 coding DNA: TGTGCCAGCAGCTTCGGGGGAGAGACCCAGTACTTC. This codes for CASSFGGETQYF.

This clonotype is judged medium-sized. This chain joins TRBV29-1 and TRBJ2-1; tentatively, D is TRBD1 (6 bases). The CDR3 consists of 12 residues. Trimming removed 8 bases at V and 6 bases at J, with 14 bases between. The germline V gene has CDR1 SQVTM and CDR2 ANQGSEA. CDR3 residues: CSLSQGGNEQFF. CDR3 DNA: TGCAGCCTCTCACAGGGTGGCAATGAGCAGTTCTTC.

The table lists this clonotype with many counts. CDR3 DNA sequence: TGTGCCAGCAGCGTAGACCCATACGCAGATACGCAGTATTTT. Translation: CASSVDPYADTQYF. The V call is TRBV9, the J call TRBJ2-3; unclear D gene. The CDR3 spans 14 residues. Per the germline V gene, CDR1 is SGDLS and CDR2 is YYNGEE. Trimming shortened V by 0 bases and J by 4 bases, and 9 bases separated the two germline ends.

This clonotype was picked up many times. The chain links TRBV20-1 to TRBJ2-7; D unresolved. Germline CDR1 reads DFQATT; CDR2 reads SNEGSKA (reference sequence). With 5 bases removed from V and 4 bases from J, the gap between germline ends came to 15 bases. CDR3 size: 13 residues. CDR3 loop: CSALHQSGYEQYF. In nucleotides, the CDR3 is TGCAGTGCTTTACACCAGTCCGGGTACGAGCAGTACTTC.

This clonotype has more than one count but fewer than ten. As DNA, the CDR3 is TGCGCCAGCAGTGACGGGCACTACGAGCAGTACTTC. Amino acid sequence: CASSDGHYEQYF. The V gene is TRBV10-1, the J gene TRBJ2-7; D gene uncertain. There are 12 residues in the CDR3. Deletions cut 3 bases from V and 3 bases from J, with 6 bases between. The V gene's germline CDR1 is WNHNN and CDR2 SYGVQD (reference sequence).

This clonotype came up many times. The chain combines TRBV7-9 with TRBJ2-1; possibly TRBD1 for D (6 bases). CDR1 SEHNR and CDR2 FQNEAQ come from the germline V gene (reference sequence). Trimming took off 2 bases at V and 1 base at J, with 12 bases between the two ends. This CDR3 contains 16 residues. The CDR3: CASSLLHQGSYNEQFF. Written as DNA, the CDR3 is TGTGCCAGCAGCTTACTTCATCAGGGGTCCTACAATGAGCAGTTCTTC. The full variable domain, rest sourced from reference TRBV7-9 and TRBJ2-1, is DTGVSQNPRHKITKRGQNVTFRCDPISEHNRLYWYRQTLGQGPEFLTYFQNEAQLEKSRLLSDRFSAERPKGSFSTLEIQRTEQGDSAMYLCASSLLHQGSYNEQFFGPGTRLTVL.

This clonotype was observed many times. The rearrangement uses TRBV20-1 and TRBJ2-5, with TRBD2 matching 11 bases. The CDR3 extends over 16 amino acids. Per germline, CDR1 DFQATT and CDR2 SNEGSKA (reference sequence). Losses at the gene ends were 3 bases for V and 4 bases for J; bases not matched to a gene: 10. The CDR3 spells CSASVIAGGPRETQYF. CDR3 bases: TGCAGTGCTAGCGTTATAGCGGGAGGGCCGAGAGAGACCCAGTACTTC.

This clonotype was counted ten times or more. One end of the junction varies from germline; a read error may be responsible. The chain joins TRBV2 to TRBJ2-1; D might be TRBD1 or TRBD2, each matching 5 bases. This CDR3 region has 14 residues. CDR1 is SNHLY and CDR2 is FYNNEI in the germline V gene. The CDR3 coding sequence is TGTGTCAGCAGGGACGGACGGTACATCGATGAGCAGTTCTTC. This encodes CVSRDGRYIDEQFF.

The V call is TRBV5-4, the J call TRBJ2-5; D is undetermined. The CDR3 runs to 16 residues. Germline CDR1 and CDR2: SGHNT and YYREEE (reference sequence). V gave up 4 bases and J gave up 2 bases, with 18 bases separating them. DNA of the CDR3: TGTGCCAGCAGCCCCGGACCATCCAATAGGCAAGAGACCCAGTACTTC. This encodes CASSPGPSNRQETQYF.

The sample holds a few counts of this clonotype. The chain employs TRBV10-3 and TRBJ2-2; D not certain. Germline lookup yields CDR1 ENHRY and CDR2 SYGVKD. The CDR3 has 16 amino acids. The V end was cut by 4 bases, the J end by 6 bases, with 18 bases between. The CDR3 coding sequence is TGTGCCATCAGTGGTTTTGGGGAAGTTAAAGCCGGGGAGCTGTTTTTT. Translated: CAISGFGEVKAGELFF.

The rearrangement uses TRBV7-8 and TRBJ2-5; TRBD2 might be the D (7 bases). The length of the CDR3 is 16 residues. Germline V lookup: CDR1 SGHVS, CDR2 FQNEAQ. Trimming pared 5 bases from V and 5 bases from J, leaving 21 bases between. The CDR3 spells CASSPLAGARGETQYF. For the CDR3, the DNA is TGTGCCAGCAGCCCGTTGGCGGGGGCTAGGGGCGAGACCCAGTACTTC.

This clonotype was seen at least ten times. The chain couples TRBV2 to TRBJ1-4, with D possibly TRBD1 on 6 matching bases. V gave up 8 bases and J gave up 5 bases, with 18 bases separating them. The CDR3 is 15 amino acids. Germline V lookup: CDR1 SNHLY, CDR2 FYNNEI. CDR3 sequence reads: CASEGRFGGNEKLFF. DNA for the CDR3: TGTGCCAGCGAGGGACGCTTTGGGGGCAATGAAAAACTGTTTTTT.

This clonotype showed up many times. The chain links TRBV3-1 to TRBJ1-2, with TRBD1 matching over 8 bases. Unmatched junction bases numbered 5, after V lost 4 bases and J lost 1 base. Germline CDR1 LGHDT, CDR2 YNNKEL (reference sequence). The CDR3 spans 15 residues. In DNA form, the CDR3 reads TGTGCCAGCAGCCGATCCGGACAGGGTAACTATGGCTACACCTTC. It codes for CASSRSGQGNYGYTF.

The rearrangement links TRBV6-4 to TRBJ2-1, with 7 positions matching TRBD2. Trimming took 3 bases from V and 7 from J; bases not matched to a gene: 12. CDR1 MRHNA and CDR2 SNTAGT come from the germline V gene. The CDR3 totals 16 residues. The CDR3 DNA sequence: TGTGCCAGCAGTGATTCTGCGGGAGATTCGCGGAATGAGCAGTTCTTC. Its protein is CASSDSAGDSRNEQFF.

This clonotype was seen ten or more times. The V gene is TRBV24-1, the J gene TRBJ2-6; D gene ambiguous. The V gene lost 3 bases and the J gene lost 2 bases, with 7 bases spanning the gap. This CDR3 is 15 amino acids long. CDR1 and CDR2 from the germline V gene are KGHDR and SFDVKD. This CDR3 is CATSDGTTGANVLTF. CDR3 coding DNA: TGTGCCACCAGTGATGGAACAACTGGGGCCAACGTCCTGACTTTC.

This clonotype was seen repeatedly, ten times or more. The chain carries TRBV20-1 and TRBJ2-7; TRBD1 might be the D (6 bases). This CDR3 spans 15 amino acids. V dropped 3 bases and J dropped 3 bases, with 18 bases sitting between them. Germline values: CDR1 DFQATT, CDR2 SNEGSKA (reference sequence). The CDR3 spells CSASDQGSGGYEQYF. For the CDR3, the DNA is TGCAGTGCTAGTGACCAGGGGTCTGGGGGCTACGAGCAGTACTTC.